Presented here are 24 T cell receptor beta chains from one specimen sequenced in a study of graft-versus-host responses after intestinal transplantation. TCRdb's copy holds only in-frame clones and misses some; the assay was immunoSEQ multiplex PCR. Of approximately 58,000 clones listed, about 90% are singletons. Sample: PBMCs, taken 26 days after transplant. The source of these receptors is a human patient who received an intestinal transplant, so some T cells may come from the graft donor.

This clone appeared once. V is TRBV5-1 and J is TRBJ2-5; tentatively, D is TRBD2 (5 bases). CDR3 length equals 14 residues. Germline CDR1 SGHRS, CDR2 YFSETQ. With 4 bases removed from V and 1 base from J, the gap between germline ends came to 11 bases. The CDR3 loop is CASSPGLGQETQYF. Here the CDR3 DNA reads TGCGCCAGCAGCCCTGGACTCGGCCAAGAGACCCAGTACTTC.

The genes are TRBV6-5 and TRBJ2-7; tentatively, D is TRBD1 (6 bases). V shed 2 bases and J shed 2 bases, with 10 bases lying between them. The germline CDR1 and CDR2 sequences are MNHEY and SVGAGI. The CDR3 runs to 14 residues. Here the CDR3 DNA reads TGTGCCAGCAGTTACGGCCAGGGGACCTACGAGCAGTACTTC. The encoded protein is CASSYGQGTYEQYF.

The V gene is TRBV19, the J gene TRBJ2-7, with D perhaps TRBD2 (5 bases). This CDR3 spans 14 amino acids. The germline V gene has CDR1 LNHDA and CDR2 SQIVND (reference sequence). V lost 6 bases and J lost 5, with 17 bases in between. CDR3 loop: CASSKGISGNEQYV. As DNA, the CDR3 is TGTGCCAGTAGCAAAGGGATTTCGGGGAACGAGCAGTACGTC.

The CDR3 protein is CASRTGTAYEQYF. CDR3 DNA sequence: TGTGCCAGCAGAACCGGGACAGCATACGAGCAGTACTTC. The chain carries TRBV28 and TRBJ2-7, with 7 bases identical to TRBD1. Germline V gene data show CDR1 as MDHEN and CDR2 as SYDVKM. This CDR3 comprises 13 residues. Trimming removed 6 bases from V and 4 bases from J; junction bases left unmatched: 6. The whole variable domain, filled in from reference TRBV28 and TRBJ2-7, reads DVKVTQSSRYLVKRTGEKVFLECVQDMDHENMFWYRQDPGLGLRLIYFSYDVKMKEKGDIPEGYSVSREKKERFSLILESASTNQTSMYLCASRTGTAYEQYFGPGTRLTVT.

The chain combines TRBV7-3 with TRBJ1-6; a possible D gene is TRBD1 (6 bases). V lost 5 bases and J 6 bases, leaving 11 bases between the germline ends. The length of the CDR3 is 14 residues. The germline CDR1 and CDR2 sequences are SGHTA and FQGTGA. The CDR3 nucleotides read TGTGCCAGCAGCGCACAGGGTATTAATTCACCCCTCCACTTT. Translation: CASSAQGINSPLHF.

The chain employs TRBV6-1 and TRBJ2-7; the D gene is possibly TRBD2 (5 bases). Germline CDR1 reads MNHNS; CDR2 reads SASEGT. Between the trimmed V and J ends, which lost 1 base and 2 bases, there was a span of 9 bases. This CDR3 has 14 residues. CDR3: CASSEGTETYEQYF. Here the CDR3 DNA reads TGTGCCAGCAGTGAAGGGACTGAGACCTACGAGCAGTACTTC.

V gene TRBV29-1 combines with J gene TRBJ2-3, with TRBD2 matching over 9 bases. CDR1 and CDR2 (germline): SQVTM, ANQGSEA. The CDR3 runs 14 residues. J lost 7 bases, V lost 0 bases, and 5 bases had no gene match. CDR3 sequence reads: CSVEERGGLYTQYF. The CDR3, as DNA: TGCAGCGTTGAAGAGCGGGGGGGCCTTTATACGCAGTATTTT.

This chain links TRBV5-1 with TRBJ1-1, with a weak D call TRBD1 (5 bases). In germline, CDR1 is SGHRS, CDR2 YFSETQ. Between the trimmed V and J ends, which lost 4 bases and 7 bases, there was a span of 14 bases. There are 13 residues in the CDR3. CDR3 DNA: TGCGCCAGCAGCCGCACAGGCTACCATGAAGCTTTCTTT. Residues: CASSRTGYHEAFF.

The gene calls are TRBV9 and TRBJ2-7, with D possibly TRBD1 on 6 matching bases. Trimming removed 4 bases from V and 2 bases from J, with 16 bases in between. This CDR3 is 15 amino acids long. The germline V gene has CDR1 SGDLS and CDR2 YYNGEE. CDR3 sequence: CASSPQDSKAYEQYF. For the CDR3, the DNA is TGTGCCAGCAGCCCACAGGACAGTAAGGCCTACGAGCAGTACTTC.

The chain employs TRBV4-3 and TRBJ1-2; 11 bases are shared with TRBD1. Germline lookup yields CDR1 LGHNA and CDR2 YSLEER. The trim removed 0 bases at V and 5 bases at J, leaving 8 bases unmatched. The CDR3 is 17 residues long. CDR3 coding DNA: TGCGCCAGCAGCCAAGACGTGGACAGGGGGCTGGGGTATGGCTACACCTTC. It specifies CASSQDVDRGLGYGYTF.

This clone is termed medium-sized (0.01 to 0.1%). This chain uses TRBV2 with TRBJ1-6, with a possible D match to TRBD1 (5 bases). V lost 4 bases and J lost 11, with 15 bases in between. The length of the CDR3 is 14 residues. Germline loops: CDR1 SNHLY, CDR2 FYNNEI. The CDR3: CASSGRGTITPLHF. CDR3 nucleotides: TGTGCCAGCAGTGGGAGGGGTACGATTACACCCCTCCACTTT.

This clone came up once. The chain joins TRBV11-2 to TRBJ2-5; TRBD1 might be the D (5 bases). CDR3 size: 17 residues. Germline CDR1 and CDR2: SGHAT and FQNNGV. V lost 1 base to trimming and J lost 6 bases, with 21 bases between them. CDR3 in DNA: TGTGCCAGCAGCTTAGGCACAGCAGGGCGTGGGTGGAAGACCCAGTACTTC. It yields the protein CASSLGTAGRGWKTQYF.

This sequence joins TRBV29-1 and TRBJ2-3, with 7 bases lining up with TRBD1. Germline V CDR1 and CDR2: SQVTM, ANQGSEA. Trimming removed 7 bases from V and 1 base from J; junction bases left unmatched: 20. CDR3 length: 18 residues. Here the CDR3 DNA reads TGCAGCGCCCCTAGCCCACCTTCCAGGACAGGAGGCACAGATACGCAGTATTTT. It is translated as CSAPSPPSRTGGTDTQYF.

The V and J genes are TRBV7-6 and TRBJ2-1; D gene uncertain. The CDR3 is made up of 13 amino acids. Germline V CDR1 and CDR2: SGHVS, FNYEAQ. Trimming shortened V by 0 bases and J by 6 bases, and 6 bases separated the two germline ends. The CDR3 nucleotides read TGTGCCAGCAGCTTAGCGGGCCTCAATGAGCAGTTCTTC. It is translated as CASSLAGLNEQFF.

The chain combines TRBV19 with TRBJ2-2; 9 nucleotides align to TRBD1. This CDR3 region has 15 residues. Germline loops: CDR1 LNHDA, CDR2 SQIVND (reference sequence). The V segment lost 10 bases and the J segment 1 base; nucleotides outside the gene matches: 7. This CDR3 is CATKRGQGNTGELFF. Here the CDR3 DNA reads TGTGCCACAAAGCGGGGACAGGGGAACACCGGGGAGCTGTTTTTT.

This chain joins TRBV5-6 and TRBJ1-1; TRBD1 matches at 7 bases. Germline V lookup: CDR1 SGHDT, CDR2 YYEEEE. The CDR3 extends over 14 amino acids. Unmatched junction bases numbered 4, after V lost 4 bases and J lost 1 base. The CDR3 protein is CASSRGDRNTEAFF. In nucleotides, the CDR3 is TGTGCCAGCAGCAGGGGGGACAGGAACACTGAAGCTTTCTTT.

The chain carries TRBV5-1 and TRBJ1-4; tentative D call: TRBD1 (5 bases). Germline V lookup: CDR1 SGHRS, CDR2 YFSETQ. The CDR3 has 17 residues. Trimming stripped 0 bases from V and 0 bases from J, with 12 bases between. CDR3 in amino acids: CASSLESQTATNEKLFF. CDR3 sequence (DNA): TGCGCCAGCAGCTTGGAGTCCCAGACAGCAACTAATGAAAAACTGTTTTTT. Combining the CDR3 with reference TRBV5-1 and TRBJ1-4 gives the whole variable domain KAGVTQTPRYLIKTRGQQVTLSCSPISGHRSVSWYQQTPGQGLQFLFEYFSETQRNKGNFPGRFSGRQFSNSRSEMNVSTLELGDSALYLCASSLESQTATNEKLFFGSGTQLSVL.

V usage is TRBV11-2 and J usage is TRBJ2-7; 9 nucleotides align to TRBD2. CDR1 SGHAT and CDR2 FQNNGV come from the germline V gene. CDR3 length equals 13 residues. The V and J ends lost 5 bases and 5 bases, in that order; junction bases with no gene match: 4. This CDR3 reads CASSPSGGHEQYF. The CDR3 DNA follows: TGTGCCAGCAGCCCGAGCGGGGGGCACGAGCAGTACTTC. Supplemented by reference TRBV11-2 and TRBJ2-7, the full variable domain reads EAGVAQSPRYKIIEKRQSVAFWCNPISGHATLYWYQQILGQGPKLLIQFQNNGVVDDSQLPKDRFSAERLKGVDSTLKIQPAKLEDSAVYLCASSPSGGHEQYFGPGTRLTVT.

The chain uses TRBV7-2 and TRBJ2-2; D is ambiguous. The germline V gene has CDR1 SGHTA and CDR2 FQGNSA. The CDR3 totals 16 residues. V was trimmed by 1 base and J by 7 bases, leaving 16 bases between them. In DNA form, the CDR3 reads TGTGCCAGCAGCTTAGATCGTAACCTTCCCTACGGGGAGCTGTTTTTT. Its protein is CASSLDRNLPYGELFF.

The chain carries TRBV5-4 and TRBJ2-1, with 8 bases lining up with TRBD1. Germline loops: CDR1 SGHNT, CDR2 YYREEE (reference sequence). Trimming removed 4 bases from V and 7 bases from J; junction bases left unmatched: 4. The CDR3 spans 13 residues. This CDR3 reads CASSQTGENEQFF. CDR3 in DNA: TGTGCCAGCAGCCAGACAGGGGAGAATGAGCAGTTCTTC.

The chain combines TRBV28 with TRBJ1-6; no reliable D call. The CDR3 covers 13 residues. V shed 7 bases and J shed 7 bases, with 11 bases lying between them. CDR1 is MDHEN and CDR2 is SYDVKM in the germline V gene. CDR3 nucleotide sequence: TGTGCCAGCACACGGCGAGGGAATTCACCCCTCCACTTT. Protein product: CASTRRGNSPLHF. Full variable domain (missing parts from reference TRBV28 and TRBJ1-6): DVKVTQSSRYLVKRTGEKVFLECVQDMDHENMFWYRQDPGLGLRLIYFSYDVKMKEKGDIPEGYSVSREKKERFSLILESASTNQTSMYLCASTRRGNSPLHFGNGTRLTVT.

Remarks on this clone: The junction does not match germline at one end; this may be a read error. The rearrangement links TRBV7-2 to TRBJ2-4, with 11 bases aligning to TRBD2. CDR1 and CDR2 from the germline V gene are SGHTA and FQGNSA. This CDR3 spans 15 amino acids. The CDR3 spells CASSVAGGRINIQYF. CDR3 coding DNA: TGTGCCAGCAGCGTAGCGGGGGGGCGAATAAACATTCAGTACTTC. Looking up the rest from reference TRBV7-2 and TRBJ2-4 gives the full variable domain: GAGVSQSPSNKVTEKGKDVELRCDPISGHTALYWYRQSLGQGLEFLIYFQGNSAPDKSGLPSDRFSAERTGGSVSTLTIQRTQQEDSAVYLCASSVAGGRINIQYFGAGTRLSVL.

This clone occurred once. The J gene is TRBJ1-1, the V gene TRBV7-8; D ambiguous. The V and J ends lost 3 bases and 5 bases respectively, with 13 bases between them. CDR3 length: 14 amino acids. Per germline, CDR1 SGHVS and CDR2 FQNEAQ. The CDR3 sequence: CASSFGRGGTEAFF. For the CDR3, the DNA is TGTGCCAGCAGCTTTGGGCGGGGAGGAACTGAAGCTTTCTTT.

V and J are TRBV7-9 and TRBJ1-4, with a tentative D call TRBD1 (6 bases). The CDR3 is 13 residues long. Trimming cost V 8 bases and J 6 bases, with 13 bases left between them. Germline lookup yields CDR1 SEHNR and CDR2 FQNEAQ (reference sequence). For the CDR3, the DNA is TGTGCCAGCGGGGGCAGGCTGCATGAAAAACTGTTTTTT. It is translated as CASGGRLHEKLFF.